The text below deals with one TCR beta chain. The antigen remains unidentified. Using immunoSEQ multiplex PCR, the repertoire was profiled, and TCRdb retains in-frame clones only, with some absent. Of over 85,000 clones listed, 70% to 90% are singletons. This entry belongs to a study of T cell responses to AZD1222 COVID-19 vaccine. The wider study: It was second doses at about 4 or about 12 weeks that were pooled. Study observations and caveats: Regions 160-218 and 743-854 held dominance among vaccine-associated CD4 TCRs, which spanned spike. Spike-specific TCR depth and breadth grew after two AZD1222 doses.

CDR3 size: 17 residues. Germline V gives CDR1 SGHTA, CDR2 FQGNSA. V lost 5 bases, J lost 6 bases, and 23 bases lay in between. The sequence was obtained from an adult in good health. The chain links TRBV7-2 to TRBJ2-1, with no clear D. Sequencing was performed on peripheral blood, taken on day 0 of AZD1222 vaccination. This CDR3 reads CASSPPIFATTPNEQFF. CDR3 nucleotides: TGTGCCAGCAGCCCCCCGATCTTCGCTACCACCCCCAATGAGCAGTTCTTC.